Below, 26 T cell receptor beta chains from the same sample are listed, as sequenced in a study of technical replicates of blood from four donors (dated by TCRdb to 2017 to 2019). Libraries were made using the immunoSEQ multiplex PCR assay. TCRdb stores this immuneACCESS table with in-frame sequences only. Part of the clones is absent; in the studies checked, under half of the shortfall reflects unresolved V genes, and no reason is known for the rest. The sample contains some 93,000 clones, approximately 95% of them found a single time. The biggest ten clones account for over 0.25% of the sample. Input material: T cells isolated from PBMCs. The receptor set was obtained from a human donor in good health.

This clone was recorded only once. The genes are TRBV5-1 and TRBJ2-7; D remains unclear. Trimming shortened V by 3 bases and J by 6 bases, and 10 bases separated the two germline ends. Germline V gene sequence: CDR1 SGHRS, CDR2 YFSETQ. The CDR3 sequence is 12 residues long. For the CDR3, the DNA is TGCGCCAGCAGCTCACGTGGCGGCGAGCAGTACTTC. Translation: CASSSRGGEQYF.

The CDR3 bases are TGCGCCAGCCGGATGGAACTAGCGATAAGCACAGATACGCAGTATTTT. It translates to CASRMELAISTDTQYF. V gene TRBV5-1 combines with J gene TRBJ2-3; 7 bases align to TRBD2. J gave up 0 bases and V 7 bases, and 11 bases lay outside the gene matches. Germline assignment: CDR1 SGHRS and CDR2 YFSETQ. The CDR3 loop spans 16 amino acids.

V is TRBV19 and J is TRBJ1-2, with 7 positions matching TRBD1. V shed 3 bases, J shed 10 bases, and the junction held 8 bases outside the gene matches. The germline gives CDR1 LNHDA, CDR2 SQIVND (reference sequence). The CDR3 has 13 amino acids. CDR3 in DNA: TGTGCCAGTAGTATTGGACAGGCCTCACTCTACACCTTC. Translating it yields CASSIGQASLYTF.

The chain links TRBV7-3 to TRBJ2-5; 8 positions match TRBD2. CDR3 length equals 17 residues. J was trimmed by 2 bases and V by 2 bases; bases with no gene match: 10. Germline CDR1 is SGHTA and CDR2 is FQGTGA. The CDR3 protein is CASSLRPPSGRQETQYF. As DNA, the CDR3 is TGTGCCAGCAGCTTACGTCCCCCTAGCGGGCGACAAGAGACCCAGTACTTC. Full variable domain (remainder filled in from reference TRBV7-3 and TRBJ2-5): GAGVSQTPSNKVTEKGKYVELRCDPISGHTALYWYRQSLGQGPEFLIYFQGTGAADDSGLPNDRFFAVRPEGSVSTLKIQRTERGDSAVYLCASSLRPPSGRQETQYFGPGTRLLVL.

The rearrangement uses TRBV6-1 and TRBJ1-1, with D unresolved. Germline CDR1 and CDR2: MNHNS and SASEGT. The V and J ends lost 0 bases and 2 bases respectively, with 7 bases between them. This CDR3 region has 14 residues. This chain's CDR3 is CASSEARRNTEAFF. In nucleotides, the CDR3 is TGTGCCAGCAGTGAAGCGAGAAGAAACACTGAAGCTTTCTTT.

The V call is TRBV2, the J call TRBJ2-4; 8 bases agree with TRBD1. Germline lookup yields CDR1 SNHLY and CDR2 FYNNEI. V lost 1 base and J lost 15; bases outside the gene matches: 8. This CDR3 is built from 13 residues. The chain's CDR3 is CASSEGGQGVLYF. In nucleotides, the CDR3 is TGTGCCAGCAGTGAAGGAGGACAGGGAGTTCTGTACTTC.

The genes are TRBV30 and TRBJ1-2; possibly TRBD1 for D (5 bases). The CDR3 consists of 13 residues. The ends were cut back, 4 bases at V and 1 base at J, with 10 bases in the middle. The germline CDR1 and CDR2 sequences are GTSNPN and SVGIG (reference sequence). The CDR3 nucleotides read TGTGCCTGGACCAAAGGGGTTAACTATGGCTACACCTTC. It translates to CAWTKGVNYGYTF.

The chain joins TRBV29-1 to TRBJ2-7; TRBD1 is a possible D gene (6 bases). V lost 3 bases to trimming and J lost 5 bases, with 17 bases between them. The CDR3 extends over 14 amino acids. Germline V gives CDR1 SQVTM, CDR2 ANQGSEA. CDR3 region: CSVDLTGGRDEQYF. In DNA, the CDR3 is TGCAGCGTTGACTTGACAGGAGGACGGGACGAGCAGTACTTC.

The chain combines TRBV2 with TRBJ1-5; 8 bases match TRBD1. This CDR3 region has 16 residues. Germline CDR1 is SNHLY and CDR2 is FYNNEI. The ends lost 2 bases at V and 5 bases at J; junction bases unmatched: 8. The CDR3 protein is CASSERRSGGDQPQHF. In DNA form, the CDR3 reads TGTGCCAGCAGTGAAAGGAGGTCAGGGGGCGATCAGCCCCAGCATTTT.

The rearrangement links TRBV5-1 to TRBJ2-1; possibly TRBD2 for D (6 bases). V lost 2 bases, J lost 5 bases, and 8 bases lay in between. The germline gives CDR1 SGHRS, CDR2 YFSETQ. The CDR3 sequence is 13 residues long. This CDR3 is CASSFIADNEQFF. The CDR3, as DNA: TGCGCCAGCAGCTTCATAGCGGACAATGAGCAGTTCTTC.

The J gene is TRBJ2-1, the V gene TRBV9, with TRBD2 identical over 10 bases. The junction had 6 bases not matched to a gene; V was cut back by 4 bases and J by 2 bases. The CDR3 has 16 residues. Germline V gene data show CDR1 as SGDLS and CDR2 as YYNGEE. The chain's CDR3 is CASSPRTSGPYNEQFF. For the CDR3, the DNA is TGTGCCAGCAGCCCCCGGACTAGCGGCCCCTACAATGAGCAGTTCTTC.

The chain is built from TRBV6-5 and TRBJ1-5; D remains unclear. Trimming took 6 bases from V and 0 from J, leaving 9 bases between them. The CDR3 is 14 residues long. The germline CDR1 and CDR2 sequences are MNHEY and SVGAGI. The CDR3: CASSEGRSNQPQHF. CDR3 coding DNA: TGTGCCAGCAGCGAGGGTCGTAGCAATCAGCCCCAGCATTTT.

This chain uses TRBV5-6 with TRBJ2-7; no definite D call. This CDR3 comprises 15 residues. Germline CDR1 is SGHDT and CDR2 is YYEEEE. V was shortened by 2 bases and J by 0 bases, with 12 bases between the two germline ends. The CDR3: CASSFRQASSYEQYF. The CDR3 bases are TGTGCCAGCAGCTTTAGGCAGGCAAGCTCCTACGAGCAGTACTTC.

V gene TRBV10-3 combines with J gene TRBJ1-1; maybe TRBD1 (5 bases). Germline assignment: CDR1 ENHRY and CDR2 SYGVKD. Trimming shortened V by 6 bases and J by 0 bases, and 14 bases separated the two germline ends. The CDR3 runs 15 residues. The DNA of the CDR3 is TGTGCCATCAGAGACTCGGGACTCTTGAACACTGAAGCTTTCTTT. As protein: CAIRDSGLLNTEAFF.

The chain couples TRBV6-6 to TRBJ1-6; tentatively, D is TRBD1 (6 bases). The V end lost 7 bases, the J end lost 9 bases, and 16 bases lay between the germline ends. CDR1 and CDR2 from the germline V gene are MNHNY and SVGAGI (reference sequence). The CDR3 consists of 14 residues. CDR3: CASTPNRDSSPLHF. The CDR3 DNA reads as TGTGCCAGCACCCCAAACAGGGATAGTTCACCCCTCCACTTT.

As DNA, the CDR3 is TGTGCCAGCAGCCTGGCAGGGACAGGCCGCACTGAAGCTTTCTTT. This encodes CASSLAGTGRTEAFF. This sequence joins TRBV28 and TRBJ1-1; 8 bases line up with TRBD1. The CDR3 has 15 amino acids. The junction had 10 bases not matched to a gene; V was cut back by 6 bases and J by 4 bases. Germline V lookup: CDR1 MDHEN, CDR2 SYDVKM.

The gene calls are TRBV13 and TRBJ2-7; 16 bases agree with TRBD2. CDR1 is PRHDT, CDR2 FYEKMQ, per germline (reference sequence). The V gene end was trimmed by 5 bases and the J gene end by 7 bases; junction bases not matched to a gene: 5. This CDR3 comprises 15 residues. The CDR3 loop is CASSPGLAGGYEQYF. The CDR3 DNA sequence: TGTGCCAGCAGCCCGGGACTAGCGGGAGGGTATGAGCAGTACTTC.

The chain links TRBV10-1 to TRBJ2-3; 9 positions agree with TRBD2. CDR3 length equals 17 residues. V shed 0 bases, J shed 8 bases, and the junction held 12 bases outside the gene matches. Germline CDR1 reads WNHNN; CDR2 reads SYGVQD (reference sequence). The CDR3 sequence: CASSESGLAGKVGTQYF. CDR3 coding DNA: TGCGCCAGCAGTGAGTCCGGGCTAGCGGGAAAGGTCGGTACGCAGTATTTT.

V is TRBV6-5 and J is TRBJ1-5; no reliable D call. Germline V gives CDR1 MNHEY, CDR2 SVGAGI. Trimming took 4 bases from V and 9 from J, leaving 13 bases between them. The CDR3 consists of 13 residues. CDR3 region: CASSSSRSGPQHF. Written as DNA, the CDR3 is TGTGCCAGCAGTTCAAGTCGTTCGGGGCCCCAGCATTTT.

The chain couples TRBV10-3 to TRBJ2-7; perhaps TRBD2 as D (5 bases). Germline values: CDR1 ENHRY, CDR2 SYGVKD. CDR3 length equals 16 residues. Between the trimmed V and J ends, which lost 0 bases and 4 bases, there was a span of 16 bases. The CDR3 is CAISESRGGGGYEQYF. The CDR3 region has the DNA TGTGCCATCAGTGAGTCTAGAGGTGGAGGCGGGTACGAGCAGTACTTC.

The chain joins TRBV21-1 to TRBJ2-3; TRBD2, the table's D call, lacks a check against the DNA. TRBV21-1 is an annotated pseudogene. This CDR3 comprises 14 residues. CDR3 DNA sequence: TGTGCCAGCAGCAAGAGGGACTATCGAGATACGCAGTATTTT. Residues: CASSKRDYRDTQYF.

The genes are TRBV11-2 and TRBJ2-7; 7 bases map to TRBD1. The CDR3 contains 13 residues. The ends lost 5 bases at V and 2 bases at J; junction bases unmatched: 3. The germline V gene has CDR1 SGHAT and CDR2 FQNNGV. The CDR3 DNA is TGTGCCAGCAGCCGACAGGGACCCTACGAGCAGTACTTC. Its translation: CASSRQGPYEQYF.

This rearrangement joins TRBV25-1 to TRBJ2-2; tentative D call: TRBD1 (6 bases). Germline CDR1 MGHDK, CDR2 SYGVNS. The V end lost 11 bases, the J end lost 5 bases, and 9 bases lay between the germline ends. CDR3 length: 11 amino acids. Written as DNA, the CDR3 is TGTGCCTGTACAGGGACCGGGGAGCTGTTTTTT. This encodes CACTGTGELFF. Filled out from reference TRBV25-1 and TRBJ2-2, the complete variable domain reads EADIYQTPRYLVIGTGKKITLECSQTMGHDKMYWYQQDPGMELHLIHYSYGVNSTEKGDLSSESTVSRIRTEHFPLTLESARPSHTSQYLCACTGTGELFFGEGSRLTVL.

This chain uses TRBV19 with TRBJ1-1; perhaps TRBD1 as D (6 bases). V lost 4 bases and J 8 bases, leaving 20 bases between the germline ends. CDR3 length: 15 amino acids. Germline V gene sequence: CDR1 LNHDA, CDR2 SQIVND (reference sequence). This chain's CDR3 is CASSTTGFRVGEAFF. CDR3 coding DNA: TGTGCCAGTAGTACGACAGGTTTTCGAGTGGGAGAAGCTTTCTTT.

This clone was seen more than once but under ten times. V and J are TRBV7-8 and TRBJ1-1; D is undetermined. V was trimmed by 2 bases and J by 1 base, leaving 5 bases between them. CDR1 and CDR2 (germline): SGHVS, FQNEAQ. CDR3 length equals 13 residues. The CDR3: CASSLRGNTEAFF. The CDR3, as DNA: TGTGCCAGCAGCTTACGGGGGAACACTGAAGCTTTCTTT. Supplemented by reference TRBV7-8 and TRBJ1-1, the full variable domain reads GAGVSQSPRYKVAKRGQDVALRCDPISGHVSLFWYQQALGQGPEFLTYFQNEAQLDKSGLPSDRFFAERPEGSVSTLKIQRTQQEDSAVYLCASSLRGNTEAFFGQGTRLTVV.

This sequence joins TRBV6-4 and TRBJ2-1; the D gene is possibly TRBD1 (6 bases). This CDR3 contains 14 residues. Trimming took off 7 bases at V and 9 bases at J, with 19 bases between the two ends. Germline V lookup: CDR1 MRHNA, CDR2 SNTAGT. CDR3 sequence reads: CASTPRAEDSEQFF. As DNA, the CDR3 is TGTGCCAGCACCCCCAGAGCGGAGGACAGTGAGCAGTTCTTC.